The present T cell receptor (beta chain) was sequenced within a study of blood T cell repertoires in COVID-19. Study-wide context: Both acute and convalescent COVID-19 samples were obtained from the United States, Italy and Spain. PBMCs, B-cell-depleted T cells, or T cells were the source of the cDNA or gDNA that made up the material.

Original analysis: Amplification of reference gene primers was used by the study to estimate nucleated cell counts. Sequenced by immunoSEQ multiplex PCR; TCRdb stores in-frame clones only, minus some. Clone size and V and J calls were adopted from that table, with D and trimming inferred from the DNA. The profile shows 170,000 or so clones, roughly 84% of them singletons. The sequence derives from a man aged 18-30 years with active or convalescent COVID-19. Input material: peripheral blood.

Here the CDR3 DNA reads TGTGCCAGCAGTCCAACAGGGGACCCTCGCAATCAGCCCCAGCATTTT. Its protein product is CASSPTGDPRNQPQHF. The chain recombines TRBV6-2 or TRBV6-3 with TRBJ1-5, with 7 bases lining up with TRBD1. There are 16 residues in the CDR3. Germline V lookup: CDR1 MNHEY, CDR2 SVGEGT. V gave up 5 bases and J gave up 2 bases; unmatched junction bases: 9.